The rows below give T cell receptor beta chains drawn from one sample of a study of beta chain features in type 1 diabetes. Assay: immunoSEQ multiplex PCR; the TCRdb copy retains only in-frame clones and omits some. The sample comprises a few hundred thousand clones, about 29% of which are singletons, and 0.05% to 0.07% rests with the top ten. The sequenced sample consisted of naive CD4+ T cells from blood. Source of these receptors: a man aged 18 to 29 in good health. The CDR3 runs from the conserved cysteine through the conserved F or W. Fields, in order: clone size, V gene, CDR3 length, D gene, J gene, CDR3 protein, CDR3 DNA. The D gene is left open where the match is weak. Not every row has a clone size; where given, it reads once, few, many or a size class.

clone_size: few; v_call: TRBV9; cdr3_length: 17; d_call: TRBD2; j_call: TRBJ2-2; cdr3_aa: CASSVGLAGEGTGELFF; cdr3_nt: TGTGCCAGCAGCGTAGGGCTAGCGGGAGAAGGGACCGGGGAGCTGTTTTTT
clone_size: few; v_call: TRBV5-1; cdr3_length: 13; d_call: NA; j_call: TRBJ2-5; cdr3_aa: CASSLVGEETQYF; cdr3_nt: TGCGCCAGCAGCTTGGTGGGGGAAGAGACCCAGTACTTC
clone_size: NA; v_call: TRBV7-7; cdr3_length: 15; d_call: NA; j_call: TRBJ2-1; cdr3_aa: CASSLSPGSYNEQFF; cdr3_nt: TGTGCTAGCAGCTTGTCCCCAGGGAGCTACAATGAGCAGTTCTTC
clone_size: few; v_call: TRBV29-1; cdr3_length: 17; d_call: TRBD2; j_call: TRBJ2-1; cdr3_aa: CSVEGTLAGSSYNEQFF; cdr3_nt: TGCAGCGTTGAGGGGACTCTAGCGGGATCTAGTTACAATGAGCAGTTCTTC
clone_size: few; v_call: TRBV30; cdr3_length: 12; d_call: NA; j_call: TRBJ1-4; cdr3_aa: CAWAWANEKLFF; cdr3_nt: TGTGCCTGGGCATGGGCTAATGAAAAACTGTTTTTT
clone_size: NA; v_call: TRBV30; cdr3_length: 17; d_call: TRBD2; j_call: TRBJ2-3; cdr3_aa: CAWSVRRTSGISDTQYF; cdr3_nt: TGTGCCTGGAGTGTACGCCGTACTAGCGGGATATCAGATACGCAGTATTTT
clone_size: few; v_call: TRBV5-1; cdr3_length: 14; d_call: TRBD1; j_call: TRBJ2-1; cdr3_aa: CASSLAGQGFEQFF; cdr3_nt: TGCGCCAGCAGCTTGGCGGGACAGGGATTCGAGCAGTTCTTC
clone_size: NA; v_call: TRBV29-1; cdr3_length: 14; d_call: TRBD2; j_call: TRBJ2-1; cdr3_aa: CSVDGVAGVDEQFF; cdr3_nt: TGCAGCGTTGATGGGGTAGCGGGAGTGGATGAGCAGTTCTTC
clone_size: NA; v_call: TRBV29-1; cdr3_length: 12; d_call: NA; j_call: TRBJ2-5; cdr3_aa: CSALGTQETQYF; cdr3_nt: TGCAGCGCCCTCGGCACCCAAGAGACCCAGTACTTC
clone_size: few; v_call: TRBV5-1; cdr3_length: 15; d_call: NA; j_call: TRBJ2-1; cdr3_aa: CASRPVAGSYNEQFF; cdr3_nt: TGCGCCAGCAGACCCGTTGCGGGCTCCTACAATGAGCAGTTCTTC
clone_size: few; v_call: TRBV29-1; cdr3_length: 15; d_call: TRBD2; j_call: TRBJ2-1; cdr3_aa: CSVEELSGRGDEQFF; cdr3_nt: TGCAGCGTTGAAGAGTTGAGCGGGAGGGGGGATGAGCAGTTCTTC
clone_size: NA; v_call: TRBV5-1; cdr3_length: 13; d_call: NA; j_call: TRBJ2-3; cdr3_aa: CASSSSSGDTQYF; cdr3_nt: TGCGCCAGCAGCTCTTCCTCAGGGGATACGCAGTATTTT
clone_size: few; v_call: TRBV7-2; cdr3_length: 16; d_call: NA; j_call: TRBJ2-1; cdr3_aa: CASSKVGGSSYNEQFF; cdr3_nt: TGTGCCAGCAGCAAAGTGGGGGGCAGCTCCTACAATGAGCAGTTCTTC
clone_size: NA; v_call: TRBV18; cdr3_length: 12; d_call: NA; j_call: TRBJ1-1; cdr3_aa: CASSPVGTEAFF; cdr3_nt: TGTGCCAGCTCACCGGTCGGCACTGAAGCTTTCTTT
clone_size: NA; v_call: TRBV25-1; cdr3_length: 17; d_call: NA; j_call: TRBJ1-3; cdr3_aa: CASSDYGFLDSGNTIYF; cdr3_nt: TGTGCCAGCAGTGATTACGGTTTTTTAGACTCTGGAAACACCATATATTTT
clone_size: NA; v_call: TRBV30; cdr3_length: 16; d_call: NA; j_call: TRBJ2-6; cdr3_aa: CAWSVDLPSGANVLTF; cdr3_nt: TGTGCCTGGTCTGTAGATCTCCCCTCTGGGGCCAACGTCCTGACTTTC
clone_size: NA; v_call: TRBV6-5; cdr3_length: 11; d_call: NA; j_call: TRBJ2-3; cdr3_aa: CASSWRATQYF; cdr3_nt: TGTGCCAGCAGCTGGCGGGCCACGCAGTATTTT
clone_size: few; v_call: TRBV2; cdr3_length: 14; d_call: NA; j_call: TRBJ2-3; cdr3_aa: CASSDSSGTDTQYF; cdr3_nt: TGTGCCAGCAGTGACTCCAGCGGGACAGATACGCAGTATTTT
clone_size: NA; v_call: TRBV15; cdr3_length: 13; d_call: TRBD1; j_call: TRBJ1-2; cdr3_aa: CATSPDRGGGYTF; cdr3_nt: TGTGCCACCAGCCCCGACAGGGGAGGAGGCTACACCTTC
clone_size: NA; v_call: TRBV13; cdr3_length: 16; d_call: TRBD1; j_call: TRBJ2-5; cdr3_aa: CASSSSRDSPQETQYF; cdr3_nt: TGTGCCAGCAGCTCCTCCCGGGACAGTCCCCAAGAGACCCAGTACTTC
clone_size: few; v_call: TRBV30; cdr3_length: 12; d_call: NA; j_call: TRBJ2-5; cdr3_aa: CAWTSGQETQYF; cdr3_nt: TGTGCCTGGACAAGCGGACAAGAGACCCAGTACTTC
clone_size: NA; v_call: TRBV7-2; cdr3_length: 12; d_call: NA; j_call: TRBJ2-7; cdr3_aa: CASSKYSYEQYF; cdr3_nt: TGTGCCAGCAGCAAATACAGCTACGAGCAGTACTTC
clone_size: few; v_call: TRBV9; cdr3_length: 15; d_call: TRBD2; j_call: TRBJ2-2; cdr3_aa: CASTGLAGATGELFF; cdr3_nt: TGTGCCAGCACGGGGCTAGCGGGAGCCACCGGGGAGCTGTTTTTT
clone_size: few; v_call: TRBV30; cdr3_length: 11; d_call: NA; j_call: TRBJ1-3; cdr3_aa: CALVSGNTIYF; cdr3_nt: TGTGCCTTGGTCTCTGGAAACACCATATATTTT
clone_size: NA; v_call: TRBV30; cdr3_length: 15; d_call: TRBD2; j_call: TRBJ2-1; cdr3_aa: CAWSVTSVGFGEQFF; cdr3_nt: TGTGCCTGGAGTGTTACTAGCGTGGGCTTTGGTGAGCAGTTCTTC
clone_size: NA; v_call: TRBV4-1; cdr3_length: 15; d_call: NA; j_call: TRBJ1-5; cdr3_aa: CASSLLGLSNQPQHF; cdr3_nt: TGCGCCAGCAGCCTCCTCGGGCTAAGCAATCAGCCCCAGCATTTT
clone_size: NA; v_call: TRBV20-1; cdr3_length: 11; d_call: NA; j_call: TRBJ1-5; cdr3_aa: CSAQYSQPQHF; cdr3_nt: TGCAGTGCCCAGTATAGTCAGCCCCAGCATTTT
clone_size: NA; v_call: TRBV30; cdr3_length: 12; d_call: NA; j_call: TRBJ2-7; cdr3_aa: CAGGRDHYEQYF; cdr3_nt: TGTGCCGGGGGCAGGGACCACTACGAGCAGTACTTC
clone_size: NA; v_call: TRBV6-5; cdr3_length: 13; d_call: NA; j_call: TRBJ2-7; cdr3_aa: CASSWGPTYEQYF; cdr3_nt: TGTGCCAGCAGCTGGGGACCTACCTACGAGCAGTACTTC
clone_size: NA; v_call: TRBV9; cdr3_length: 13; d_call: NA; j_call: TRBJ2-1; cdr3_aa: CASSGDLDWEQFF; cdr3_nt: TGTGCCAGCAGCGGGGACCTGGACTGGGAGCAGTTCTTC
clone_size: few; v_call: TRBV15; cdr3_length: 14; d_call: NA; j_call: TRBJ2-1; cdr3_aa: CATSTRHVRDEQFF; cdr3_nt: TGTGCCACCAGCACTAGACACGTACGGGATGAGCAGTTCTTC
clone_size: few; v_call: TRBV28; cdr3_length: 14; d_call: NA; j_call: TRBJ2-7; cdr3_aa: CASSLTGAPSEQYF; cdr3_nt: TGTGCCAGCAGTTTAACTGGGGCCCCCTCCGAGCAGTACTTC
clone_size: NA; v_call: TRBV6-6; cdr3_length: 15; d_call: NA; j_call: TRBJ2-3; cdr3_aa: CASRTGRGVADTQYF; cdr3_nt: TGTGCCAGCAGAACAGGGAGAGGGGTGGCAGATACGCAGTATTTT
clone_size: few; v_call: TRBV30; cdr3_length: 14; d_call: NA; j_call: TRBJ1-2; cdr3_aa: CAWSGGGPSYGYTF; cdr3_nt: TGTGCCTGGAGTGGAGGAGGCCCCTCCTATGGCTACACCTTC
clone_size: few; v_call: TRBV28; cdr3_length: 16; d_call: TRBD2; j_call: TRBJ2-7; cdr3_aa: CATKSQGTSGSHEQYF; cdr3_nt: TGTGCCACCAAGTCACAGGGGACTAGCGGGAGCCACGAGCAGTACTTC
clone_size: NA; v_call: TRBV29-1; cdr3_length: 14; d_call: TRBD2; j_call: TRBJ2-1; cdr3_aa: CSVGGLALYNEQFF; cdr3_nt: TGCAGCGTTGGGGGACTAGCTCTCTACAATGAGCAGTTCTTC
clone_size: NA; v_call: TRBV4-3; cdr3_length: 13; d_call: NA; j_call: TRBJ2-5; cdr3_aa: CASSRDGQETQYF; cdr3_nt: TGCGCCAGCAGCCGGGACGGCCAAGAGACCCAGTACTTC
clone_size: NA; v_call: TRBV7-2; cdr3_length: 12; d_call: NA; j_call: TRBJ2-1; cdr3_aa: CASSLWVGEQFF; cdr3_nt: TGTGCCAGCAGCCTATGGGTTGGTGAGCAGTTCTTC
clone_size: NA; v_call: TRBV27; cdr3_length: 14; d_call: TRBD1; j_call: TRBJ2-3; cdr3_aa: CASRRDRHTDTQYF; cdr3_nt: TGTGCCAGCAGACGGGACAGACACACAGATACGCAGTATTTT
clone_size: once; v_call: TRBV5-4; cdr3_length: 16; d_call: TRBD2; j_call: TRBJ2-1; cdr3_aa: CASSQTSGRSYNEQFF; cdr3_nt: TGTGCCAGCAGCCAGACTAGCGGGAGGAGCTACAATGAGCAGTTCTTC
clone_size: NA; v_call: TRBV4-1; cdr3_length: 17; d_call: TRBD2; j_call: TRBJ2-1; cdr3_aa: CASSQEGSGRAYNEQFF; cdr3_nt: TGCGCCAGCAGCCAAGAGGGTAGCGGGAGGGCCTACAATGAGCAGTTCTTC
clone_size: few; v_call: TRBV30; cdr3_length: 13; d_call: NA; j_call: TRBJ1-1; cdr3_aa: CAWSKQGNTEAFF; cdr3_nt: TGTGCCTGGAGTAAACAGGGGAACACTGAAGCTTTCTTT
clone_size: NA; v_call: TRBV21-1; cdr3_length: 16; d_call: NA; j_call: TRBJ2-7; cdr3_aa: CASSKYCPWPGYEQYF; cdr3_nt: TGTGCCAGCAGCAAGTATTGCCCGTGGCCGGGATACGAGCAGTACTTC
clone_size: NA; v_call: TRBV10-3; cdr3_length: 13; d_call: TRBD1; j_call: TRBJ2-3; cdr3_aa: CATGTGWTDTQYF; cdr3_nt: TGTGCCACGGGGACAGGGTGGACAGATACGCAGTATTTT
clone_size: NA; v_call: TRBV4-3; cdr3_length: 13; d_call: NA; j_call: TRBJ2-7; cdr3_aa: CASSRFGVGEQYF; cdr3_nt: TGCGCCAGCAGCCGTTTCGGGGTAGGGGAGCAGTACTTC
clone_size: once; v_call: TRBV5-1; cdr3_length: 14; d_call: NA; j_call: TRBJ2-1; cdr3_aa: CASTGPSSYNEQFF; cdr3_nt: TGCGCCAGTACAGGGCCAAGCTCCTACAATGAGCAGTTCTTC
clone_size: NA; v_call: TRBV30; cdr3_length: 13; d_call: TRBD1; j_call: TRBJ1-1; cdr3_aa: CAWNKGARTEAFF; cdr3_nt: TGTGCCTGGAATAAGGGGGCTAGAACTGAAGCTTTCTTT
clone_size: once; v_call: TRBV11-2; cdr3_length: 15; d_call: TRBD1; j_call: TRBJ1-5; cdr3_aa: CASSLSGGHNQPQHF; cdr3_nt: TGTGCCAGCAGCTTATCAGGGGGGCATAATCAGCCCCAGCATTTT
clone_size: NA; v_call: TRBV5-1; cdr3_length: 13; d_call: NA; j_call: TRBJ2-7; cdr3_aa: CASSPTAREEQYF; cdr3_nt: TGCGCCAGCAGCCCAACAGCTCGGGAGGAGCAGTACTTC
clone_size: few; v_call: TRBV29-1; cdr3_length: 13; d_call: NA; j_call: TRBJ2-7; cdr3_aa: CSGLGGPVYEQYF; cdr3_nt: TGCAGCGGTCTCGGAGGGCCAGTATACGAGCAGTACTTC